This TCR beta chain was found in a study of response to subunit inactivated influenza vaccine (dated by TCRdb to 2016 to 2019). With regard to the full study: The study used deep quantitative T cell receptor repertoire profiling to track responses to a trivalent subunit inactivated influenza vaccine.

The germline V gene (reference sequence) specifies SGHKS as CDR1 and YYEKEE as CDR2. V trim: 4 bases; J trim: 5 bases; unmatched bases: 2. There are 13 amino acids in the CDR3, from cysteine to phenylalanine inclusive. Only the CDR3 region is kept as DNA, spanning 39 bases read in frame from base 1. Library construction relied on RT-PCR. The instrument was an Illumina HiSeq 2500. TCRdb reran the public reads through fastp at Q25 and MiXCR, keeping productive beta chains. Identical CDR3 protein sequences are pooled into one entry, listed with their most common genes and DNA. Counted in this sample were over 750,000 distinct CDR3 sequences; about 20% of them appeared once. Around 9.6% of the sample is in the top ten clones. On the study overall, not on this receptor specifically: The authors suggested that each seasonal influenza vaccination may recruit only a limited number of new T cells.

As for this clonotype: There is no known antigen for this receptor. One base away there is no much larger clone; base qualities are not given.

The sequence joins TRBV5-5 to TRBJ1-4; 7 of the junction bases match TRBD1. This TCR came from a man between 45 and 60 years old who received an inactivated influenza vaccine. Donor details come from another sample of the same person, matched by shared clones. The input for sequencing was PBMCs from blood, taken less than 6 days after vaccination. The nucleotide sequence is TGTGCCAGCAGCATACAGGGGAATGAAAAACTGTTTTTT. This is translated as CASSIQGNEKLFF.